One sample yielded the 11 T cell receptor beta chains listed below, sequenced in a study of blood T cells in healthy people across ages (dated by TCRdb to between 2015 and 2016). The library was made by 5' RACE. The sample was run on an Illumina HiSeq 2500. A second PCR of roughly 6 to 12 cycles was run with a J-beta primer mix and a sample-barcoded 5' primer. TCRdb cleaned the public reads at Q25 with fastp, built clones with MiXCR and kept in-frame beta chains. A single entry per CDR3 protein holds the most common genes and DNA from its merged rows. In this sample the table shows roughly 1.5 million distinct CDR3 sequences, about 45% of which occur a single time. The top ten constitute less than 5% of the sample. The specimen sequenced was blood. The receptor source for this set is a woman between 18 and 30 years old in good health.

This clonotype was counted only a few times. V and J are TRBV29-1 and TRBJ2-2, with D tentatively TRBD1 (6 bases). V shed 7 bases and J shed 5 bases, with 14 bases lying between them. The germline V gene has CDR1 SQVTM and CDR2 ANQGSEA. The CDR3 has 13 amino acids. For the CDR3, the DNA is TGCAGCGCCAGGACAGAGCGGACCGGGGAGCTGTTTTTT. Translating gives CSARTERTGELFF.

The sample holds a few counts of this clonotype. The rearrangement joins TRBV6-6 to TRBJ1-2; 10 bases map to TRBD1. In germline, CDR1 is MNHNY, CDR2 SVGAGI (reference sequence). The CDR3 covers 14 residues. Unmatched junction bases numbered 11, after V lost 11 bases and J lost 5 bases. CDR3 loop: CAGAADRGLYGYTF. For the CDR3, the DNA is TGTGCCGGTGCGGCGGACAGGGGGTTATATGGCTACACCTTC.

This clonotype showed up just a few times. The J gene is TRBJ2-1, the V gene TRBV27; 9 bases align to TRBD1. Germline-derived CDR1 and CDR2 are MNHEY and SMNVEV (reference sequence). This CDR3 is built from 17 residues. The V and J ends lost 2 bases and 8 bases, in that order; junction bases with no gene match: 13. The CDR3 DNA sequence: TGTGCCAGCAGTTTACCCCATCCCCCGGGACAGGGCCATGAGCAGTTCTTC. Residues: CASSLPHPPGQGHEQFF.

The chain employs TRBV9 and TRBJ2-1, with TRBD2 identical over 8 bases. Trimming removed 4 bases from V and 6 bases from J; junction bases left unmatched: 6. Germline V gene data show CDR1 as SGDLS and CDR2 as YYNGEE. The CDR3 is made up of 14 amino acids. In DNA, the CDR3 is TGTGCCAGCAGCCGGGGGGGGACGGCCAATGAGCAGTTCTTC. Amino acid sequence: CASSRGGTANEQFF.

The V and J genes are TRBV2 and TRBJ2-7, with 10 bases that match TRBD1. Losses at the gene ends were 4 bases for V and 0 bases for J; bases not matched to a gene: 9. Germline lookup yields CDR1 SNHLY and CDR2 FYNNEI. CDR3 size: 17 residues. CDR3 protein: CASSGRDRGVSSYEQYV. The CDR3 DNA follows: TGTGCCAGCAGTGGCCGGGACAGGGGCGTTAGCTCCTACGAGCAGTACGTC.

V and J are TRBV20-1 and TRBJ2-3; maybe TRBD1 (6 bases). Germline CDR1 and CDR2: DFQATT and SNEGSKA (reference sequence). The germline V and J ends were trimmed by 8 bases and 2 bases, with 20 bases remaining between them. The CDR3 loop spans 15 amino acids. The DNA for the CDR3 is TGCAGTACCTCAACCGGGACAATCCCCACAGATACGCAGTATTTT. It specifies CSTSTGTIPTDTQYF.

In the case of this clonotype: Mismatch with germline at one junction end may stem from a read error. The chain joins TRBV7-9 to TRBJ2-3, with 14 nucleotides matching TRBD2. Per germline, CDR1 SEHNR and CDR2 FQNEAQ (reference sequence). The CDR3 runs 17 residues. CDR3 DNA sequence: TGTGCCAGCAGTAAATCGGGACTAGCGGGAGTCGGAGATACGCGGTATTTT. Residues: CASSKSGLAGVGDTRYF. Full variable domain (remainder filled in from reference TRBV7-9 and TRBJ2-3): DTGVSQNPRHKITKRGQNVTFRCDPISEHNRLYWYRQTLGQGPEFLTYFQNEAQLEKSRLLSDRFSAERPKGSFSTLEIQRTEQGDSAMYLCASSKSGLAGVGDTRYFGPGTRLTVL.

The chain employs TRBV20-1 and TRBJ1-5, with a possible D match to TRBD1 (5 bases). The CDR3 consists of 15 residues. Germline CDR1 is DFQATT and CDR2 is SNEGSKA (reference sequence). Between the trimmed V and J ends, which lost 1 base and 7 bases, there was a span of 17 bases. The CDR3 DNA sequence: TGCAGTGCTAGAGGTTACCTGGAGGGGATCCAGCCCCAGCATTTT. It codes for CSARGYLEGIQPQHF.

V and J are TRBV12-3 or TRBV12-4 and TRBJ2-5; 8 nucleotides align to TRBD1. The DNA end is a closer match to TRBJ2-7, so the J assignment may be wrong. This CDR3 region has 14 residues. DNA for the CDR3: TGTGCCAGCAGCCGGACAGGGAAAAACTACGAGCAGTACTTC. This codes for CASSRTGKNYEQYF.

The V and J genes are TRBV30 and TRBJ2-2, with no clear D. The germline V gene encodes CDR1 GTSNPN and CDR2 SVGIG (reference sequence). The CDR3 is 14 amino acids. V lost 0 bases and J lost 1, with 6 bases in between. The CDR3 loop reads CAWSVLLNTGELFF. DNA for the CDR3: TGTGCCTGGAGTGTACTGCTGAACACCGGGGAGCTGTTTTTT.

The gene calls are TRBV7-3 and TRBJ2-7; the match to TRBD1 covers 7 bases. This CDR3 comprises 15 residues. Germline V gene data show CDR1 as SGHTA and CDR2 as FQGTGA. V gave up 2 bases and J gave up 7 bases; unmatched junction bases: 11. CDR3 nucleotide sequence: TGTGCCAGCAGCTTAGTCGCGACAGGGATCGTTGAGCAGTACTTC. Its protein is CASSLVATGIVEQYF. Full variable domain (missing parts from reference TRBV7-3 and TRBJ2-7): GAGVSQTPSNKVTEKGKYVELRCDPISGHTALYWYRQSLGQGPEFLIYFQGTGAADDSGLPNDRFFAVRPEGSVSTLKIQRTERGDSAVYLCASSLVATGIVEQYFGPGTRLTVT.